The 7 T cell receptor beta chains in this list originate from one sample, sequenced in a study of blood T cell repertoires in COVID-19. This table comes from immunoSEQ multiplex PCR, and its TCRdb copy is limited to in-frame clones, with some not included. The sample consists of roughly 260,000 clones, about 85% of them appearing once. Sequencing was performed on peripheral blood. All receptors come from a man in his 60s who had recovered from COVID-19.

This chain uses TRBV11-2 with TRBJ2-3, with 13 bases fitting TRBD2. CDR1 is SGHAT, CDR2 FQNNGV, per germline. V dropped 4 bases and J dropped 1; count of bases not matched to a gene: 5. The CDR3 has 17 residues. The chain's CDR3 is CASSSRGTSGGTDTQYF. As DNA, the CDR3 is TGTGCCAGCAGCTCCCGTGGGACTAGCGGGGGCACAGATACGCAGTATTTT. Full variable domain (outside the CDR3, taken from reference TRBV11-2 and TRBJ2-3): EAGVAQSPRYKIIEKRQSVAFWCNPISGHATLYWYQQILGQGPKLLIQFQNNGVVDDSQLPKDRFSAERLKGVDSTLKIQPAKLEDSAVYLCASSSRGTSGGTDTQYFGPGTRLTVL.

The genes are TRBV4-1 and TRBJ2-5; 8 bases line up with TRBD2. With V trimmed by 1 base and J by 5 bases, 9 bases remained unmatched. The CDR3 runs 16 residues. Germline values: CDR1 MGHRA, CDR2 YSYEKL. The CDR3 coding sequence is TGCGCCAGCAGCCAAGCGGGGGGGAGAGTCTGGGAGACCCAGTACTTC. Protein sequence: CASSQAGGRVWETQYF.

This clone was counted a few times. The V call is TRBV30, the J call TRBJ1-2; D is uncertain. Between the trimmed V and J ends, which lost 0 bases and 5 bases, there was a span of 4 bases. From germline, CDR1 is GTSNPN and CDR2 SVGIG (reference sequence). This CDR3 comprises 11 residues. The CDR3 here is CAWSVRYGYTF. The CDR3 DNA reads as TGTGCCTGGAGTGTACGGTATGGCTACACCTTC.

CDR3 in DNA: TGTGCCAGCAGCCAAGCTCCCTTGACAGGGGGCGCGGAAAAACTGTTTTTT. It codes for CASSQAPLTGGAEKLFF. The J gene is TRBJ1-4, the V gene TRBV3-1 (or the pseudogene TRBV3-2); the match to TRBD1 covers 10 bases. CDR1 is LGHDT and CDR2 is YNNKEL in the germline V gene (reference sequence). The CDR3 covers 17 residues. Trimming at V came to 1 base and at J to 8 bases, leaving 10 bases not matched to a gene.

The chain joins TRBV3-1 (or the pseudogene TRBV3-2) to TRBJ2-2; no clear D. CDR1 is LGHDT and CDR2 is YNNKEL in the germline V gene (reference sequence). CDR3 length: 17 amino acids. V lost 3 bases, J lost 2 bases, and 16 bases lay in between. DNA for the CDR3: TGTGCCAGCAGCCAGTTCCCCGTTCGGTCCAACACCGGGGAGCTGTTTTTT. Translating gives CASSQFPVRSNTGELFF.

This rearrangement joins TRBV9 to TRBJ1-6; the D gene is possibly TRBD1 (5 bases). The V end was cut by 4 bases, the J end by 0 bases, with 14 bases between. Germline V gene sequence: CDR1 SGDLS, CDR2 YYNGEE. The CDR3 is 17 amino acids. This CDR3 is CASSPKDTSSYNSPLHF. DNA for the CDR3: TGTGCCAGCAGCCCCAAGGACACCAGCTCCTATAATTCACCCCTCCACTTT.

This clone was detected only once. V is TRBV6-2 or TRBV6-3 and J is TRBJ1-1; 8 positions match TRBD1. Germline CDR1 and CDR2: MNHEY and SVGEGT. V was pared by 6 bases and J by 6 bases, with 6 bases of the junction left unmatched. The CDR3 spans 13 residues. The CDR3 DNA reads as TGTGCCAGCAGCCAGCCGACAGGGGCTGAAGCTTTCTTT. Its translation: CASSQPTGAEAFF.